This TCR beta chain was profiled in a study of cytomegalovirus exposure and HLA in healthy donors. The PCR used 60 Vbeta and 13 Jbeta primers. In the original analysis: Later, an analysis found about 80 million unique TCR beta chains, and roughly 9.9 million of these were shared. Measured with immunoSEQ multiplex PCR; TCRdb has only the in-frame clones, and not every one. V and J calls and clone size come straight from that table; D and trimming were deduced from the DNA. The repertoire holds approximately 93,000 clones, with 75% to 80% as singletons. General study points: Accurate prediction of most subjects' HLA-A and HLA-B alleles from TCR beta sequences was reported. The sole available immune exposure information was CMV serostatus. Later on, analysis showed that most CMV-associated TCR beta chains appeared to be HLA-restricted.

Turning to this clone: Antigen unknown.

The TCR comes from a woman aged 40 to 55 in good health and CMV-seronegative. Sequencing input: PBMCs.

This CDR3 reads CASSAGTRGPPLHF. The CDR3 DNA sequence: TGTGCCAGCAGTGCTGGGACGAGGGGGCCACCCCTCCACTTT. J is TRBJ1-6 and V is TRBV27; TRBD1 agrees at 7 bases. This CDR3 has 14 residues. V dropped 5 bases and J dropped 11; count of bases not matched to a gene: 9. Germline V gives CDR1 MNHEY, CDR2 SMNVEV (reference sequence).